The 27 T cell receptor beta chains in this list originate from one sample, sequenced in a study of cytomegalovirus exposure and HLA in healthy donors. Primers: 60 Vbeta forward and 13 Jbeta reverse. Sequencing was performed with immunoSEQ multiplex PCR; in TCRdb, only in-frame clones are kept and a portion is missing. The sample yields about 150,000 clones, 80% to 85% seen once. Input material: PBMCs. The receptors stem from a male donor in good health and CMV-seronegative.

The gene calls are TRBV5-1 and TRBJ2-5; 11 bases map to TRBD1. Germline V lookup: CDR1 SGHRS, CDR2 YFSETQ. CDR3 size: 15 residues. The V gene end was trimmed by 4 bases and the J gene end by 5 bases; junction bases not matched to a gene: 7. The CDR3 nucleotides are TGCGCCAGCAGCACTCGGACAGGGGGCGCGGAGACCCAGTACTTC. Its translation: CASSTRTGGAETQYF.

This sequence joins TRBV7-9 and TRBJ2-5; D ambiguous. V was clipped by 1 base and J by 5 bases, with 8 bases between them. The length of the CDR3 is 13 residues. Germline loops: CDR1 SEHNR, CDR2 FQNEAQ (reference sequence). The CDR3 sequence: CASSLVGLETQYF. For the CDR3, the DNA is TGTGCCAGCAGCTTAGTTGGGCTGGAGACCCAGTACTTC.

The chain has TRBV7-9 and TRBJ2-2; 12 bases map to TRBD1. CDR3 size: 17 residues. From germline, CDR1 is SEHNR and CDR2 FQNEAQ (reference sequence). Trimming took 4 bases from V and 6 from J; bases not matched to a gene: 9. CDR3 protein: CASSSNAGTGGAGELFF. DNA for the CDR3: TGTGCCAGCAGCTCGAACGCCGGGACAGGGGGCGCCGGGGAGCTGTTTTTT.

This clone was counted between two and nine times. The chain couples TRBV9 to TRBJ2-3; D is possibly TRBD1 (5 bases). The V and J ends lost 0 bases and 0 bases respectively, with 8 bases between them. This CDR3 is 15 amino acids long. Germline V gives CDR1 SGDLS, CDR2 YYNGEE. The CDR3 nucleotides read TGTGCCAGCAGCGTAGCAGGGTCTAGCACAGATACGCAGTATTTT. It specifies CASSVAGSSTDTQYF.

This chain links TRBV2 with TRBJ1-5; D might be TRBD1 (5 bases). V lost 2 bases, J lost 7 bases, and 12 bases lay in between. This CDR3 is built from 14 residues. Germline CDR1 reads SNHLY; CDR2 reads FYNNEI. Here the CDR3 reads CASSEFAGVQPQHF. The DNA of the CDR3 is TGTGCCAGCAGTGAATTCGCGGGGGTCCAGCCCCAGCATTTT.

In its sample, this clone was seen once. CDR3 amino acids: CASARQITANEKLFF. As DNA, the CDR3 is TGTGCCAGCGCCCGCCAGATAACAGCTAATGAAAAACTGTTTTTT. The chain joins TRBV6-5 to TRBJ1-4; no clear D gene. The CDR3 contains 15 residues. CDR1 and CDR2 (germline): MNHEY, SVGAGI. Between the trimmed V and J ends, which lost 8 bases and 3 bases, there was a span of 16 bases.

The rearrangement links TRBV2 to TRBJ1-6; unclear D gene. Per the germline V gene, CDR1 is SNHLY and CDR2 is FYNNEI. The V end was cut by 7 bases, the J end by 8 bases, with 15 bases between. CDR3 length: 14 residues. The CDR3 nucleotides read TGTGCCAGCATACCACCGGGAGGAGATTCACCCCTCCACTTT. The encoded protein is CASIPPGGDSPLHF.

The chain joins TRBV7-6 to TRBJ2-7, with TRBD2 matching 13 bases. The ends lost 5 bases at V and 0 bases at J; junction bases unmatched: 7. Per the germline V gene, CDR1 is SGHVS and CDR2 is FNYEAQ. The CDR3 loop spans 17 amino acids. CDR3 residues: CASSRTSGGHDSYEQYF. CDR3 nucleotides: TGTGCCAGCAGCAGGACTAGCGGGGGTCACGACTCCTACGAGCAGTACTTC.

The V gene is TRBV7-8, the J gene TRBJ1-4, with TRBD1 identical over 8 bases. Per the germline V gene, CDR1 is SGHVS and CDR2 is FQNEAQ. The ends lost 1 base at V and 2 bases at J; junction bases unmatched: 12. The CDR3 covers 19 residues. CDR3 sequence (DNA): TGTGCCAGCAGCTTAGGTGGCTCAGGGGGCGGGCGTACTAATGAAAAACTGTTTTTT. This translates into CASSLGGSGGGRTNEKLFF.

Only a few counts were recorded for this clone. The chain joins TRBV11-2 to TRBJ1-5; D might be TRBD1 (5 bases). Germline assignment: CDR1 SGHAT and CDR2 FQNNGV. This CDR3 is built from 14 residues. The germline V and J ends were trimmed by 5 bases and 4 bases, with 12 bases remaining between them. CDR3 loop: CASSPSTVNQPQHF. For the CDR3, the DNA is TGTGCCAGCAGCCCGTCGACAGTTAATCAGCCCCAGCATTTT.

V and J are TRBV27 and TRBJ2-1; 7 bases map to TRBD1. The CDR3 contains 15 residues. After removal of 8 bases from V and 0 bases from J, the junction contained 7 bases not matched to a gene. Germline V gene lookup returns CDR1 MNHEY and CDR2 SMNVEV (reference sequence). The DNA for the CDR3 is TGTGCCAGCCAACAGGGGTCTCTCTCCTACAATGAGCAGTTCTTC. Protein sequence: CASQQGSLSYNEQFF.

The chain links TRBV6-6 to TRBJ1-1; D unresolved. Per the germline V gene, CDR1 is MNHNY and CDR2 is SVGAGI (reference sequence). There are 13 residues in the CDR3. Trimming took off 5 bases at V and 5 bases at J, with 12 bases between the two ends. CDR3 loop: CASSRVRETEAFF. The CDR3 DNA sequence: TGTGCCAGCAGTCGCGTGCGTGAAACTGAAGCTTTCTTT.

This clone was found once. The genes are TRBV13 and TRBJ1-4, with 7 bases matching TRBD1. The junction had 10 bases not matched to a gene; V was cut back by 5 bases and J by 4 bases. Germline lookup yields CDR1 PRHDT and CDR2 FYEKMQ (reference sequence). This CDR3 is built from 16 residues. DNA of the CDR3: TGTGCCAGCAGCGGATTCCCCTCAGGGGGTAATGAAAAACTGTTTTTT. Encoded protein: CASSGFPSGGNEKLFF.

CDR3 region: CASSVGLRGPDTQYF. The CDR3 DNA reads as TGTGCCAGCAGCGTTGGACTCCGGGGTCCAGATACGCAGTATTTT. The V call is TRBV9, the J call TRBJ2-3; D is possibly TRBD2 (5 bases). V lost 2 bases to trimming and J lost 4 bases, with 14 bases between them. From germline, CDR1 is SGDLS and CDR2 YYNGEE. The CDR3 consists of 15 residues.

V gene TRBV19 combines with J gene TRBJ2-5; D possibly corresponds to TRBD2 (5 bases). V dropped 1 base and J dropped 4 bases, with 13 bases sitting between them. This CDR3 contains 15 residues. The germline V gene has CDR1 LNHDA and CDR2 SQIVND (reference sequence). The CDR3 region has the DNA TGTGCCAGTAGTATAGGCACTAGAAGACGAGAGACCCAGTACTTC. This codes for CASSIGTRRRETQYF.

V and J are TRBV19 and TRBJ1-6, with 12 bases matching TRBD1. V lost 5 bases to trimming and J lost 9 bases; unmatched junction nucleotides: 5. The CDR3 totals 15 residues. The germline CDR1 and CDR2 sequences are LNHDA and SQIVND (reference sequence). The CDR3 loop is CASSPGTGGLSPLHF. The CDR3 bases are TGTGCCAGTAGTCCCGGGACAGGGGGCCTTTCACCCCTCCACTTT. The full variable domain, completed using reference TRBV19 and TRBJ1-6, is DGGITQSPKYLFRKEGQNVTLSCEQNLNHDAMYWYRQDPGQGLRLIYYSQIVNDFQKGDIAEGYSVSREKKESFPLTVTSAQKNPTAFYLCASSPGTGGLSPLHFGNGTRLTVT.

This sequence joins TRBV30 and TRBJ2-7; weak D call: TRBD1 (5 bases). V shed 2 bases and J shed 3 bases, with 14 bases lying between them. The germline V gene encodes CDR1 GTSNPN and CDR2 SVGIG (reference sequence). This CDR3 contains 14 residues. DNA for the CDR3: TGTGCCTGGAGTCCCCCCACAGGCAACTACGAGCAGTACTTC. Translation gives CAWSPPTGNYEQYF.

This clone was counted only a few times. CDR3 in amino acids: CASSESSPSGVTQYF. The CDR3 DNA is TGCGCCAGCAGTGAGTCGAGTCCCTCCGGGGTGACCCAGTACTTC. The chain joins TRBV10-1 to TRBJ2-5, with a tentative D call TRBD2 (5 bases). CDR3 size: 15 residues. Trimming stripped 0 bases from V and 7 bases from J, with 15 bases between. Per the germline V gene, CDR1 is WNHNN and CDR2 is SYGVQD (reference sequence).

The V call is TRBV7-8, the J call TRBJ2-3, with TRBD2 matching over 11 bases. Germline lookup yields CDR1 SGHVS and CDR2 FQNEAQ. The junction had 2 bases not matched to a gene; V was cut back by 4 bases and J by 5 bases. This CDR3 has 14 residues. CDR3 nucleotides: TGTGCCAGCAGCTATCTAGCGGGGGGAGATACGCAGTATTTT. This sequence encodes CASSYLAGGDTQYF.

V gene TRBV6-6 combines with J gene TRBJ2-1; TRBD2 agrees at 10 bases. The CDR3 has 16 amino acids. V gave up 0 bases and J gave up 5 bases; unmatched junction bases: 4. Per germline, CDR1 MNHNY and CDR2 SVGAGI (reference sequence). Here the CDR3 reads CASSYSGLAGDNEQFF. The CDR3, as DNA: TGTGCCAGCAGTTACTCTGGGCTAGCGGGGGACAATGAGCAGTTCTTC.

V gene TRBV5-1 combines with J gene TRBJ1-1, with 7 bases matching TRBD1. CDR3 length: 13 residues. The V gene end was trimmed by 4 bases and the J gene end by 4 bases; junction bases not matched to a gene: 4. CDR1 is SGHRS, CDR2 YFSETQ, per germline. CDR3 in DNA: TGCGCCAGCAGCAGGGGGCTGGTCACTGAAGCTTTCTTT. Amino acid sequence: CASSRGLVTEAFF.

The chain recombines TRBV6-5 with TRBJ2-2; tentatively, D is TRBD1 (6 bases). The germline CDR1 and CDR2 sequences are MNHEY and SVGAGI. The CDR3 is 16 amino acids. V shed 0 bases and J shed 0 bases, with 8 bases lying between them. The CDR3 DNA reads TGTGCCAGCAGTTACTCGTACAGGGCGAACACCGGGGAGCTGTTTTTT. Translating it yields CASSYSYRANTGELFF.

The CDR3 here is CASGLFPPGGINYGYTF. The DNA of the CDR3 is TGTGCTAGTGGTTTGTTCCCGCCTGGCGGGATCAACTATGGCTACACCTTC. This chain uses TRBV12-5 with TRBJ1-2; D not resolved. The CDR3 has 17 residues. CDR1 is LGHNT, CDR2 FRNRAP, per germline. V was trimmed by 2 bases and J by 2 bases, leaving 18 bases between them.

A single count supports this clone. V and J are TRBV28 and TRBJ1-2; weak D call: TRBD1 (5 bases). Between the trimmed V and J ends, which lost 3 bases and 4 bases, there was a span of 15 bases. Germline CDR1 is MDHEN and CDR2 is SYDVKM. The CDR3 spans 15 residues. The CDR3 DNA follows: TGTGCCAGCAGTTTGGGAGGGGTCGGAAGCTATGGCTACACCTTC. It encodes CASSLGGVGSYGYTF.

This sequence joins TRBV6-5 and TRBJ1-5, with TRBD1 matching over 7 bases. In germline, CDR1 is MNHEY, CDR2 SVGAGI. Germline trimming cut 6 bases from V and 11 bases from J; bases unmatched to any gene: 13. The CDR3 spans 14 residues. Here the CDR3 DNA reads TGTGCCAGCAGCGAAGGCGGGACAGCCGTGGCCCAGCATTTT. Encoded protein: CASSEGGTAVAQHF.

The CDR3 coding sequence is TGCGCCAGCAGCCTTCGACAGGACTATAATTCACCCCTCCACTTT. It specifies CASSLRQDYNSPLHF. The chain carries TRBV5-1 and TRBJ1-6; possibly TRBD1 for D (6 bases). Germline loops: CDR1 SGHRS, CDR2 YFSETQ. The V and J ends lost 4 bases and 3 bases respectively, with 11 bases between them. This CDR3 comprises 15 residues. The complete variable domain, with remaining parts taken from reference TRBV5-1 and TRBJ1-6, reads KAGVTQTPRYLIKTRGQQVTLSCSPISGHRSVSWYQQTPGQGLQFLFEYFSETQRNKGNFPGRFSGRQFSNSRSEMNVSTLELGDSALYLCASSLRQDYNSPLHFGNGTRLTVT.

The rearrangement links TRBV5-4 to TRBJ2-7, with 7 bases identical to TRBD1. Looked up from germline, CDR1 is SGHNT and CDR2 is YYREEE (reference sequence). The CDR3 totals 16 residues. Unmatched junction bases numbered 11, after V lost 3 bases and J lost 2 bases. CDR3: CASSSAPTGDAYEQYF. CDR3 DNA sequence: TGTGCCAGCAGCTCCGCACCAACAGGGGATGCCTACGAGCAGTACTTC.